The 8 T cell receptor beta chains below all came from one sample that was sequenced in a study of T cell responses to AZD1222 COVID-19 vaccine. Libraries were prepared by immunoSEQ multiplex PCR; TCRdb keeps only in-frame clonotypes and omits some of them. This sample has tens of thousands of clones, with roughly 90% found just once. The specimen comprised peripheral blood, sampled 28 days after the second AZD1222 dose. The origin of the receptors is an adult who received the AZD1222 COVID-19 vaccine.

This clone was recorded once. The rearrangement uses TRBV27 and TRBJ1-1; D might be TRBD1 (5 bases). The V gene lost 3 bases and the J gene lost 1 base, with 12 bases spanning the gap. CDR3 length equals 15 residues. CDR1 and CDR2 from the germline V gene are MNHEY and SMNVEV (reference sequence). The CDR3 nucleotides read TGTGCCAGCAGTTTTTCGCCAGGGTGGAACACTGAAGCTTTCTTT. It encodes CASSFSPGWNTEAFF.

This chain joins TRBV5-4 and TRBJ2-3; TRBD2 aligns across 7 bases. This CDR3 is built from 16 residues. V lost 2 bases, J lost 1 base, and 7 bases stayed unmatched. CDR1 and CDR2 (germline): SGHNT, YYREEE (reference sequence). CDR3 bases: TGTGCCAGCAGCTTCCCGGGGGGAAGGGGCACAGATACGCAGTATTTT. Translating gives CASSFPGGRGTDTQYF. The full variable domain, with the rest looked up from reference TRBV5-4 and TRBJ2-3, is ETGVTQSPTHLIKTRGQQVTLRCSSQSGHNTVSWYQQALGQGPQFIFQYYREEENGRGNFPPRFSGLQFPNYSSELNVNALELDDSALYLCASSFPGGRGTDTQYFGPGTRLTVL.

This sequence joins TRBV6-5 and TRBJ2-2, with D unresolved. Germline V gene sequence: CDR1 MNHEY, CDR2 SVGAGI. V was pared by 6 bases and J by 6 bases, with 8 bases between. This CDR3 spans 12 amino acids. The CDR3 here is CASRPDAGELFF. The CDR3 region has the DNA TGTGCCAGCAGACCGGACGCCGGGGAGCTGTTTTTT.

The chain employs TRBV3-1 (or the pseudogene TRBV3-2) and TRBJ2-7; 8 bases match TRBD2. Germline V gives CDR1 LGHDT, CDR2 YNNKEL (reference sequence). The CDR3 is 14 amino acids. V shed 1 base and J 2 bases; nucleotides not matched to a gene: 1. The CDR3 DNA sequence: TGTGCCAGCAGCCAAGCGGGGGGGCCCTACGAGCAGTACTTC. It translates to CASSQAGGPYEQYF.

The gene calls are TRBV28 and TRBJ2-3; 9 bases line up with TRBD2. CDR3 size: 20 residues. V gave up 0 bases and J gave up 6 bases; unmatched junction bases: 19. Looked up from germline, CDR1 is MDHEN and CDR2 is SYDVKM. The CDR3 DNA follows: TGTGCCAGCAGTTTATGCGGGGTAAGCGGGAGGTACATCTTTGGGGATACGCAGTATTTT. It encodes CASSLCGVSGRYIFGDTQYF.

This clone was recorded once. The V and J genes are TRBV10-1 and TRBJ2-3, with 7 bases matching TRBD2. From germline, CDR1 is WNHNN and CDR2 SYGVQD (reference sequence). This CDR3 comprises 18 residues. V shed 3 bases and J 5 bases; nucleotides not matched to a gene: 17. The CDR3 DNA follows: TGCGCCAGCAGTGACCCCGTCGATGAATATGGGAGGGTAGATACGCAGTATTTT. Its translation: CASSDPVDEYGRVDTQYF.

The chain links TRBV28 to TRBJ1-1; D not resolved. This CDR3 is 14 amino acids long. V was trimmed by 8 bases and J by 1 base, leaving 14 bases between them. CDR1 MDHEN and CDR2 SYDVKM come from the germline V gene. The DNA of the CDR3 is TGTGCCAGCCCCCCACGGATAGGGAACACTGAAGCTTTCTTT. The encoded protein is CASPPRIGNTEAFF.

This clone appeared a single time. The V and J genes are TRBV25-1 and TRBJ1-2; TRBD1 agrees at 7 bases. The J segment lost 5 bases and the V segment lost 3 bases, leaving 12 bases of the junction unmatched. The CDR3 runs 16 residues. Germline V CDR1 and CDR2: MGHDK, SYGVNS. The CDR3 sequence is CASSDVGTDLTYGYTF. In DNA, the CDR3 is TGTGCCAGCAGTGATGTCGGGACAGACCTGACTTATGGCTACACCTTC.